This T cell receptor (beta chain) emerged from a study of blood T cell repertoires in COVID-19. In the study overall: Both acute and convalescent COVID-19 samples were obtained from the United States, Italy and Spain. T cells, B-cell-depleted T cells, or PBMCs supplied cDNA or gDNA.

The CDR3 totals 16 residues. After removal of 5 bases from V and 7 bases from J, the junction contained 13 bases not matched to a gene. Germline lookup yields CDR1 SGHAT and CDR2 FQNNGV. In the authors' workflow: Reference gene primer amplification gave nucleated cell count estimates. TCRdb's copy holds only in-frame clones and misses some; the assay was immunoSEQ multiplex PCR. The V and J calls and clone size are taken from that table; D and trimming were inferred from the DNA. Of around 29,000 clones listed, 70% to 90% were seen once; the top ten hold about a tenth. The genes are TRBV11-2 and TRBJ1-2, with 10 bases fitting TRBD1. The sequence came from a human donor in a cohort sampled during active COVID-19. What was sequenced was peripheral blood. Written as DNA, the CDR3 is TGTGCCAGCAGCCCCCAACCGGGACAGGGGCCCGGTGGCTACACCTTC. Translation gives CASSPQPGQGPGGYTF.